This T cell receptor (beta chain) was captured in a study of shared clonotypes between healthy human individuals. Points from the study as a whole: Against clonotypes common to all four donors, non-shared ones had lower generation probabilities.

Selected positively for CCR7 and CD45RO-negative, naive CD8 cells excluded terminally differentiated effector memory CD45RA+ cells. To note about this clone: The antigen is not known.

Sorted-subset replicate PCRs used roughly 210 ng of genomic DNA. This amount corresponded to tens of thousands of T cell genomes. How the authors handled the data: Junction-only immunoSEQ sequences carried no quality scores, so filtering differed. Using immunoSEQ multiplex PCR, the repertoire was profiled, and TCRdb retains in-frame clones only, with some absent. The D gene and trimming were derived from the DNA, and the V and J assignments and clone size from that table. This sample has 1.5 million to 2.5 million clones, with less than 95% found just once. CDR1 WNHNN and CDR2 SYGVQD come from the germline V gene (reference sequence). Unmatched junction bases numbered 10, after V lost 3 bases and J lost 5 bases. The CDR3 has 17 amino acids.

What was sequenced was naive CD8+ T cells sorted from blood. This clonotype originated in a man between 18 and 35 years old in good health. This chain joins TRBV10-1 and TRBJ2-1, with TRBD2 matching over 10 bases. The CDR3 nucleotides read TGCGCCAGCAGTGATCGGGTTACTAGCGGGGCCGACAATGAGCAGTTCTTC. This codes for CASSDRVTSGADNEQFF.